A selection of T cell receptor beta chains follows, all from one sample in a study of shared clonotypes between healthy human individuals. Clones were sequenced by immunoSEQ multiplex PCR, and TCRdb holds only the in-frame ones, with some missing. The top ten clones hold 0.32% of a sample with about 380,000 clones, about 96% of them seen once. Sequencing input: memory CD8+ T cells sorted from blood. All receptors come from a young man in good health. Each CDR3 is given with its conserved first and last residue. D genes are given only for firm matches. The listing skips clone size in some rows; elsewhere it reads once, few, many or a size class.

size: -; V: TRBV6-1; J: TRBJ2-7; D: TRBD1; DNA: TGTGCCAGCAGTGAATCGGGACAGGGGGCAGGTGAGCAGTACTTC; CDR3: CASSESGQGAGEQYF
size: -; V: TRBV6-4; J: TRBJ2-2; D: -; DNA: TGTGCCAGCAGTGACTACCTAGGACAGTCGAACACCGGGGAGCTGTTTTTT; CDR3: CASSDYLGQSNTGELFF
size: -; V: TRBV11-2; J: TRBJ2-7; D: -; DNA: TGTGCCAGCAGCTGGACTATTCGAACCTACGAGCAGTACTTC; CDR3: CASSWTIRTYEQYF
size: -; V: TRBV5-5; J: TRBJ1-6; D: -; DNA: TGTGCCAGCAGCTTCGGACTTACAACGGCAAATTCACCCCTCCACTTT; CDR3: CASSFGLTTANSPLHF
size: -; V: TRBV4-1; J: TRBJ2-2; D: TRBD1; DNA: TGCGCCAGCAGCCAAGTAGAGCGGAGGACAGGGGCGAATACCGGGGAGCTGTTTTTT; CDR3: CASSQVERRTGANTGELFF
size: once; V: TRBV19; J: TRBJ2-1; D: TRBD1; DNA: TGTGCCAGTAGTATGGCAGGGGGCTATGAGCAGTTCTTC; CDR3: CASSMAGGYEQFF
size: -; V: TRBV9; J: TRBJ1-1; D: -; DNA: TGTGCCAGCAGCGTGGGCTTCCGGAGCACTGAAGCTTTCTTT; CDR3: CASSVGFRSTEAFF
size: -; V: TRBV5-1; J: TRBJ2-3; D: -; DNA: TGCGCCAGCAGCTCGGACCTAGCACACACAGATACGCAGTATTTT; CDR3: CASSSDLAHTDTQYF
size: once; V: TRBV10-3; J: TRBJ2-1; D: TRBD2; DNA: TGTGCCATCAGGGCTAGCGGACATCTAAATGAGCAGTTCTTC; CDR3: CAIRASGHLNEQFF
size: -; V: TRBV28; J: TRBJ2-6; D: -; DNA: TGTGCCAGCAGGACTGCCAACTCTGGGGCCAACGTCCTGACTTTC; CDR3: CASRTANSGANVLTF
size: -; V: TRBV28; J: TRBJ1-2; D: -; DNA: TGTGCCAGCAGGGACCGGGGCTTAGCTAACTATGGCTACACCTTC; CDR3: CASRDRGLANYGYTF
size: once; V: TRBV10-2; J: TRBJ1-2; D: TRBD1; DNA: TGCGCCAGCAGGTCCCAGGGGGGCTATGGCTACACCTTC; CDR3: CASRSQGGYGYTF
size: once; V: TRBV28; J: TRBJ1-4; D: -; DNA: TGTGCCAGCAGTCCACCTTGGGCAGAAAAACTGTTTTTT; CDR3: CASSPPWAEKLFF
size: -; V: TRBV28; J: TRBJ2-5; D: -; DNA: TGTGCCAGCAGCTTGGCAGAGACCCAGTACTTC; CDR3: CASSLAETQYF
size: once; V: TRBV5-1; J: TRBJ1-5; D: -; DNA: TGCGCCAGCAGCCACACGGGGGGCAATCAGCCCCAGCATTTT; CDR3: CASSHTGGNQPQHF
size: -; V: TRBV19; J: TRBJ2-3; D: -; DNA: TGTGCCAGTAGTCCGGGGTGGTCAGATACGCAGTATTTT; CDR3: CASSPGWSDTQYF
size: -; V: TRBV9; J: TRBJ2-1; D: TRBD2; DNA: TGTGCCAGCAGCGTAGGAAACCAGCGGGACCCCTCCTACAATGAGCAGTTCTTC; CDR3: CASSVGNQRDPSYNEQFF
size: -; V: TRBV2; J: TRBJ2-1; D: -; DNA: TGTGCCAGCAGTGAAACGGGGCGGGTCTCCTACAATGAGCAGTTCTTC; CDR3: CASSETGRVSYNEQFF
size: -; V: TRBV5-4; J: TRBJ2-3; D: -; DNA: TGTGCCAGCAGCTTGGCGCAGCACGCAGATACGCAGTATTTT; CDR3: CASSLAQHADTQYF
size: -; V: TRBV5-6; J: TRBJ2-7; D: TRBD2; DNA: TGTGCCAGCAGCTTGGTCGGGGACTACACCTACGAGCAGTACTTC; CDR3: CASSLVGDYTYEQYF
size: -; V: TRBV11-2; J: TRBJ2-7; D: TRBD2; DNA: TGTGCCAGCAGCTTGTTTGGGGGAGGGGAGCAGTACTTC; CDR3: CASSLFGGGEQYF
size: -; V: TRBV6-4; J: TRBJ2-3; D: -; DNA: TGTGCCAGCAGTGGCAAGACAGATTCTAGCGGCACAGATACGCAGTATTTT; CDR3: CASSGKTDSSGTDTQYF
size: -; V: TRBV5-5; J: TRBJ2-3; D: -; DNA: TGTGCCAGCAGCCCTAGCACAGATACGCAGTATTTT; CDR3: CASSPSTDTQYF
size: -; V: TRBV2; J: TRBJ2-7; D: -; DNA: TGTGCCAGCAGTGAGGGTCTCGAGCAGTACTTC; CDR3: CASSEGLEQYF
size: -; V: TRBV12-5; J: TRBJ1-5; D: -; DNA: TGTGCTAGTGGTTTGGTACAGGGTGCTCAGCCCCAGCATTTT; CDR3: CASGLVQGAQPQHF
size: -; V: TRBV7-9; J: TRBJ1-1; D: -; DNA: TGTGCCAGCAGCCCCCGTTGGGCTACAGCCGAAGCTTTCTTT; CDR3: CASSPRWATAEAFF
size: -; V: TRBV6-1; J: TRBJ1-3; D: -; DNA: TGTGCCAGCAGAGATACAGGGACTGGAAACACCATATATTTT; CDR3: CASRDTGTGNTIYF
size: -; V: TRBV5-1; J: TRBJ1-2; D: TRBD1; DNA: TGCGCCAGCAGCATCCGGGACAGCCCTAACTATGGCTACACCTTC; CDR3: CASSIRDSPNYGYTF
size: -; V: TRBV30; J: TRBJ2-3; D: TRBD1; DNA: TGTGCCTGGACCCTTCTCCGGGACAGAGGCACAGATACGCAGTATTTT; CDR3: CAWTLLRDRGTDTQYF
size: -; V: TRBV5-4; J: TRBJ2-7; D: -; DNA: TGTGCCAGCAGCGGGGGTCCCTACGAGCAGTACTTC; CDR3: CASSGGPYEQYF
size: -; V: TRBV9; J: TRBJ2-7; D: -; DNA: TGTGCCAGCAGCGTAGGTAGCGGAGCGGAGTACGAGCAGTACTTC; CDR3: CASSVGSGAEYEQYF
size: -; V: TRBV5-1; J: TRBJ1-5; D: -; DNA: TGCGCCAGCAGCTTGGTAGGTGGGCTGCCCCAGCATTTT; CDR3: CASSLVGGLPQHF